The 15 T cell receptor beta chains given below trace back to one sample, sequenced in a study of PD-1 blockade in classical Hodgkin lymphoma. The table came from immunoSEQ multiplex PCR; TCRdb's copy has only in-frame clones and leaves some out. The data contain some 50,000 clones, around 70% of them singletons. Every single patient, without exception, relapsed after autologous stem cell transplantation, and brentuximab vedotin exposure varied. This specimen consisted of peripheral blood mononuclear cells (PBMCs), obtained at baseline. The receptors stem from a human donor with classical Hodgkin lymphoma.

The chain uses TRBV19 and TRBJ1-1, with unresolved D. The V and J ends lost 3 bases and 5 bases respectively, with 10 bases between them. Germline values: CDR1 LNHDA, CDR2 SQIVND (reference sequence). The CDR3 totals 13 residues. The CDR3 DNA reads as TGTGCCAGTAGTATGCAGCAGATGACTGAAGCTTTCTTT. It translates to CASSMQQMTEAFF. The full variable domain, in which reference TRBV19 and TRBJ1-1 provide the parts outside the CDR3, is DGGITQSPKYLFRKEGQNVTLSCEQNLNHDAMYWYRQDPGQGLRLIYYSQIVNDFQKGDIAEGYSVSREKKESFPLTVTSAQKNPTAFYLCASSMQQMTEAFFGQGTRLTVV.

The chain combines TRBV7-6 with TRBJ2-5, with D perhaps matching TRBD1 or TRBD2 (5 bases each). V gave up 1 base and J gave up 5 bases, with 11 bases separating them. The CDR3 extends over 14 amino acids. Germline CDR1 and CDR2: SGHVS and FNYEAQ. CDR3 protein: CASSLEGRWETQYF. CDR3 bases: TGTGCCAGCAGCTTAGAGGGGAGATGGGAGACCCAGTACTTC.

This chain uses TRBV9 with TRBJ1-2; TRBD1 agrees at 8 bases. The CDR3 length is 15 residues. Trimming cost V 5 bases and J 3 bases; bases outside gene matches: 9. Germline V gene lookup returns CDR1 SGDLS and CDR2 YYNGEE. The CDR3 region has the DNA TGTGCCAGCAGTAGCGTCCGACAGGGGTACTATGGCTACACCTTC. Encoded protein: CASSSVRQGYYGYTF.

About this clone itself: Other nucleotide sequences in the sample specify the same CDR3. The rearrangement uses TRBV20-1 and TRBJ1-1; D is uncertain. This CDR3 contains 11 residues. Trimming cost V 2 bases and J 2 bases, with 3 bases left between them. Germline V CDR1 and CDR2: DFQATT, SNEGSKA (reference sequence). CDR3: CSARLNTEAFF. The CDR3, as DNA: TGCAGTGCTAGATTAAACACTGAAGCTTTCTTT.

The chain links TRBV30 to TRBJ2-1, with no clear D. CDR1 and CDR2 (germline): GTSNPN, SVGIG (reference sequence). V lost 2 bases and J 5 bases, leaving 13 bases between the germline ends. The CDR3 has 14 amino acids. The CDR3 loop reads CAWSLDVGNNEQFF. In nucleotides, the CDR3 is TGTGCCTGGAGTTTGGACGTTGGTAACAATGAGCAGTTCTTC. The full variable domain, completed using reference TRBV30 and TRBJ2-1, is SQTIHQWPATLVQPVGSPLSLECTVEGTSNPNLYWYRQAAGRGLQLLFYSVGIGQISSEVPQNLSASRPQDRQFILSSKKLLLSDSGFYLCAWSLDVGNNEQFFGPGTRLTVL.

The V and J genes are TRBV19 and TRBJ2-2; TRBD2 matches at 7 bases. Trimming cost V 3 bases and J 0 bases; bases outside gene matches: 7. There are 17 residues in the CDR3. From germline, CDR1 is LNHDA and CDR2 SQIVND (reference sequence). The CDR3 DNA sequence: TGTGCCAGTAGTATTCAGGGCGGGAGTTCGAACACCGGGGAGCTGTTTTTT. Encoded protein: CASSIQGGSSNTGELFF. Full variable domain (outside the CDR3, taken from reference TRBV19 and TRBJ2-2): DGGITQSPKYLFRKEGQNVTLSCEQNLNHDAMYWYRQDPGQGLRLIYYSQIVNDFQKGDIAEGYSVSREKKESFPLTVTSAQKNPTAFYLCASSIQGGSSNTGELFFGEGSRLTVL.

The chain employs TRBV7-9 and TRBJ1-1; D unclear. Germline V gene sequence: CDR1 SEHNR, CDR2 FQNEAQ (reference sequence). The CDR3 has 14 amino acids. The V end lost 2 bases, the J end lost 11 bases, and 18 bases lay between the germline ends. This chain's CDR3 is CASSLPPSSRGAFF. The CDR3 DNA is TGTGCCAGCAGCTTACCCCCATCCTCAAGAGGGGCTTTCTTT.

The rearrangement links TRBV5-1 to TRBJ2-7; a weak D match, TRBD1 (5 bases). Per the germline V gene, CDR1 is SGHRS and CDR2 is YFSETQ. V lost 3 bases and J lost 2, with 9 bases in between. The CDR3 is 13 amino acids. The CDR3 DNA follows: TGCGCCAGCAGCTCCCGGACAACCTACGAGCAGTACTTC. It encodes CASSSRTTYEQYF.

The chain recombines TRBV2 with TRBJ1-2, with D uncertain. The germline V and J ends were trimmed by 7 bases and 5 bases, with 8 bases remaining between them. The CDR3 loop spans 11 amino acids. Germline values: CDR1 SNHLY, CDR2 FYNNEI. The CDR3 reads CASTLQYGYTF. The CDR3, as DNA: TGTGCCAGCACTCTCCAGTATGGCTACACCTTC.

The rearrangement joins TRBV6-1 to TRBJ2-7; 8 bases align to TRBD1. The germline V gene encodes CDR1 MNHNS and CDR2 SASEGT. CDR3 length: 16 residues. V lost 1 base and J lost 1; bases outside the gene matches: 6. The CDR3 DNA follows: TGTGCCAGCAGTGAAGTTTCAGGGGGCGGGTCCTACGAGCAGTACTTC. It yields the protein CASSEVSGGGSYEQYF.

This clone was observed a handful of times. This CDR3 is CASSPYRGLNTEAFF. The CDR3 nucleotides read TGTGCCAGTTCCCCTTACAGGGGATTGAACACTGAAGCTTTCTTT. The chain has TRBV6-5 and TRBJ1-1; TRBD1 agrees at 7 bases. The CDR3 length is 15 residues. Germline values: CDR1 MNHEY, CDR2 SVGAGI. J gave up 0 bases and V 9 bases, and 10 bases lay outside the gene matches.

The chain uses TRBV30 and TRBJ1-2; D gene uncertain. This CDR3 comprises 15 residues. The germline V gene has CDR1 GTSNPN and CDR2 SVGIG (reference sequence). The V and J ends lost 4 bases and 1 base respectively, with 16 bases between them. CDR3 DNA: TGTGCCTGGACCCCCTTTCAGACGGGTAACTATGGCTACACCTTC. Its protein is CAWTPFQTGNYGYTF.

V and J are TRBV20-1 and TRBJ1-1; no clear D gene. Germline CDR1 reads DFQATT; CDR2 reads SNEGSKA (reference sequence). V shed 8 bases and J shed 1 base, with 8 bases lying between them. The CDR3 spans 11 residues. In nucleotides, the CDR3 is TGCAGTTCAAGAGAGAACACTGAAGCTTTCTTT. It translates to CSSRENTEAFF.

In its sample, this clone was seen a few times. The chain has TRBV25-1 and TRBJ2-3; D is perhaps TRBD1 or TRBD2 (7 bases each). This CDR3 has 15 amino acids. V lost 4 bases and J lost 2, with 13 bases in between. Germline CDR1 reads MGHDK; CDR2 reads SYGVNS. The CDR3 sequence is CASSAGGGVTDTQYF. The CDR3 DNA reads as TGTGCCAGCAGTGCAGGGGGGGGAGTCACAGATACGCAGTATTTT.

The chain combines TRBV10-1 with TRBJ2-6; 9 bases fit TRBD1. Germline CDR1 is WNHNN and CDR2 is SYGVQD (reference sequence). V trimming: 6 bases; J trimming: 0 bases; junction bases outside the gene matches: 12. The CDR3 loop spans 19 amino acids. The chain's CDR3 is CASSEIAGQGLSGANVLTF. As DNA, the CDR3 is TGCGCCAGCAGCGAAATTGCGGGACAGGGCCTCTCTGGGGCCAACGTCCTGACTTTC.